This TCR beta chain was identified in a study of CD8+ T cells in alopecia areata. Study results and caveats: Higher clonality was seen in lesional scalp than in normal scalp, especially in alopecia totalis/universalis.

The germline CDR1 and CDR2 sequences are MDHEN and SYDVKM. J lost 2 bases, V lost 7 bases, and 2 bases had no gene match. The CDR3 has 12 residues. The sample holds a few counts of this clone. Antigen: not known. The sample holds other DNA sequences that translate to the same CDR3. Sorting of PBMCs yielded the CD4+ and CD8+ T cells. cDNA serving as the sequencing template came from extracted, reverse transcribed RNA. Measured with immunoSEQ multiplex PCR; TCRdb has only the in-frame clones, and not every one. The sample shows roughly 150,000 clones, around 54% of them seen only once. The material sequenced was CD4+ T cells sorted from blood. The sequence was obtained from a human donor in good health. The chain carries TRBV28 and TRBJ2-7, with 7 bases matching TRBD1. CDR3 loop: CASNRGAYEQYF. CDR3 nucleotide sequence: TGTGCCAGCAACAGGGGCGCCTACGAGCAGTACTTC. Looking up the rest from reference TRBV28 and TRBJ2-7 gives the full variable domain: DVKVTQSSRYLVKRTGEKVFLECVQDMDHENMFWYRQDPGLGLRLIYFSYDVKMKEKGDIPEGYSVSREKKERFSLILESASTNQTSMYLCASNRGAYEQYFGPGTRLTVT.